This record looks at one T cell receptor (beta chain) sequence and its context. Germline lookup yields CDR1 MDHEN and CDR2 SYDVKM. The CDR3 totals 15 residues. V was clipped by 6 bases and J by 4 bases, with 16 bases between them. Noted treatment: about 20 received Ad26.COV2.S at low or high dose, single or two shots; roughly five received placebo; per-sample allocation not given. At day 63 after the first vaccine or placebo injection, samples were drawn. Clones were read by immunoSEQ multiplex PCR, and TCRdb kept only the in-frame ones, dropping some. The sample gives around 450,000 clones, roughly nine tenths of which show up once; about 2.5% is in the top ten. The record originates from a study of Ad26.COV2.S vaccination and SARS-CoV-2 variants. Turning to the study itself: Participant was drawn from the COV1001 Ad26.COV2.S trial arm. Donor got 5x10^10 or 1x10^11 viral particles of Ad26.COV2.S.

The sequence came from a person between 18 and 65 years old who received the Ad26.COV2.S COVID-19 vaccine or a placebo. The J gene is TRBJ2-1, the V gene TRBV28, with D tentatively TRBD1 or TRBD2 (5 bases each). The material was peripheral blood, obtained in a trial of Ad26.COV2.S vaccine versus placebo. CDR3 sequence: CASRPLWDQYNEQFF. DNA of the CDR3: TGTGCCAGCAGGCCGCTATGGGACCAATACAATGAGCAGTTCTTC.